A selection of T cell receptor beta chains follows, all from one sample in a study of cytomegalovirus exposure and HLA in healthy donors. The protocol was immunoSEQ multiplex PCR, while the TCRdb copy is restricted to in-frame clones and leaves out a portion. In the table there are some 49,000 clones, 85% to 95% of which are singletons. Sequences were obtained from PBMCs. The receptors here all came from a man younger than 30 in good health and CMV-seronegative. Both conserved end residues are part of each CDR3. The order of the fields is V gene, J gene, clone size, D gene, CDR3 protein, CDR3 DNA. The D gene is left open where the match is weak. Rows give clone size only sometimes, using once, few, many, or a class for an expanded clone.

V gene: TRBV7-9; J gene: TRBJ2-7; clone size: -; D gene: TRBD1; CDR3 protein: CASSSEQGAYEQYF; CDR3 DNA: TGTGCCAGCAGCTCCGAACAGGGGGCCTACGAGCAGTACTTC
V gene: TRBV7-9; J gene: TRBJ2-7; clone size: -; D gene: -; CDR3 protein: CASSDRSYEQYF; CDR3 DNA: TGTGCCAGCAGTGACAGATCCTACGAGCAGTACTTC
V gene: TRBV28; J gene: TRBJ1-2; clone size: -; D gene: -; CDR3 protein: CASTSLGRGSGNYGYTF; CDR3 DNA: TGTGCCAGCACCTCTCTCGGGAGGGGATCGGGTAACTATGGCTACACCTTC
V gene: TRBV10-3; J gene: TRBJ2-5; clone size: -; D gene: TRBD1; CDR3 protein: CAIGGEPGQGYQETQYF; CDR3 DNA: TGTGCCATCGGTGGTGAGCCGGGACAGGGGTACCAAGAGACCCAGTACTTC
V gene: TRBV7-2; J gene: TRBJ2-3; clone size: -; D gene: TRBD2; CDR3 protein: CASSPPSGGTTDTQYF; CDR3 DNA: TGTGCCAGCAGCCCCCCTTCGGGAGGGACAACAGATACGCAGTATTTT
V gene: TRBV10-3; J gene: TRBJ2-7; clone size: -; D gene: -; CDR3 protein: CAISANTGRQHPPRQYF; CDR3 DNA: TGTGCCATCAGTGCAAATACCGGGAGACAGCACCCCCCCCGGCAGTACTTC
V gene: TRBV19; J gene: TRBJ2-7; clone size: few; D gene: TRBD2; CDR3 protein: CASSTRSQGLPGLGIYEQYF; CDR3 DNA: TGTGCCAGTAGTACCCGTTCCCAGGGACTACCGGGACTAGGTATCTACGAGCAGTACTTC
V gene: TRBV28; J gene: TRBJ1-1; clone size: -; D gene: -; CDR3 protein: CASSLYFRRVTEAFF; CDR3 DNA: TGTGCCAGCAGTTTATATTTCAGGAGGGTCACTGAAGCTTTCTTT
V gene: TRBV7-9; J gene: TRBJ2-1; clone size: once; D gene: -; CDR3 protein: CASSLAGVEDEQFF; CDR3 DNA: TGTGCCAGCAGCTTAGCTGGTGTGGAGGATGAGCAGTTCTTC
V gene: TRBV5-6; J gene: TRBJ2-3; clone size: -; D gene: -; CDR3 protein: CASSLGETRRGTDTQYF; CDR3 DNA: TGTGCCAGCAGCTTGGGGGAGACTCGGCGGGGCACAGATACGCAGTATTTT
V gene: TRBV5-1; J gene: TRBJ2-4; clone size: -; D gene: TRBD1; CDR3 protein: CASSSRQGKDKNIQYF; CDR3 DNA: TGCGCCAGCAGTTCCCGACAGGGGAAGGACAAAAACATTCAGTACTTC
V gene: TRBV5-6; J gene: TRBJ2-1; clone size: -; D gene: -; CDR3 protein: CASSLAGPWGAEQFF; CDR3 DNA: TGTGCCAGCAGCTTGGCCGGCCCCTGGGGAGCCGAGCAGTTCTTC
V gene: TRBV28; J gene: TRBJ2-5; clone size: -; D gene: TRBD1; CDR3 protein: CASSSTGGRETQYF; CDR3 DNA: TGTGCCAGCAGTTCGACAGGGGGGAGGGAGACCCAGTACTTC
V gene: TRBV10-2; J gene: TRBJ2-2; clone size: -; D gene: -; CDR3 protein: CASSVQGVPGELFF; CDR3 DNA: TGCGCCAGCAGTGTCCAAGGGGTACCCGGGGAGCTGTTTTTT
V gene: TRBV6-5; J gene: TRBJ2-7; clone size: -; D gene: -; CDR3 protein: CASSPEEIDSYEQYF; CDR3 DNA: TGTGCCAGCAGCCCCGAGGAAATCGATAGCTACGAGCAGTACTTC
V gene: TRBV4-1; J gene: TRBJ2-3; clone size: -; D gene: TRBD1; CDR3 protein: CASSQVGQGTDTQYF; CDR3 DNA: TGCGCCAGCAGCCAAGTGGGACAGGGCACAGATACGCAGTATTTT
V gene: TRBV27; J gene: TRBJ2-7; clone size: once; D gene: -; CDR3 protein: CASSLYGSPSYEQYF; CDR3 DNA: TGTGCCAGCAGTTTATACGGGTCACCCTCCTACGAGCAGTACTTC
V gene: TRBV6-1; J gene: TRBJ1-5; clone size: -; D gene: TRBD1; CDR3 protein: CASSGTGYNQPQHF; CDR3 DNA: TGTGCCAGCAGTGGGACAGGTTATAATCAGCCCCAGCATTTT
V gene: TRBV5-4; J gene: TRBJ2-3; clone size: -; D gene: -; CDR3 protein: CASSLQAGRRTDTQYF; CDR3 DNA: TGTGCCAGCAGCTTGCAGGCGGGGAGGAGAACAGATACGCAGTATTTT
V gene: TRBV14; J gene: TRBJ1-2; clone size: -; D gene: TRBD1; CDR3 protein: CASSQTGTSWYGYTF; CDR3 DNA: TGTGCCAGCAGCCAGACAGGGACGAGTTGGTATGGCTACACCTTC
V gene: TRBV7-8; J gene: TRBJ2-7; clone size: -; D gene: TRBD2; CDR3 protein: CASSANLRDYPSYEQYF; CDR3 DNA: TGTGCCAGCAGCGCAAACCTCCGGGACTACCCCTCCTACGAGCAGTACTTC
V gene: TRBV7-6; J gene: TRBJ2-1; clone size: -; D gene: TRBD2; CDR3 protein: CASSFTAAGGTTYNEQFF; CDR3 DNA: TGTGCCAGCAGCTTTACGGCAGCGGGAGGCACAACCTACAATGAGCAGTTCTTC
V gene: TRBV9; J gene: TRBJ2-7; clone size: -; D gene: -; CDR3 protein: CASSVAGSTGEQYF; CDR3 DNA: TGTGCCAGCAGCGTAGCAGGGTCTACGGGCGAGCAGTACTTC
V gene: TRBV11-3; J gene: TRBJ2-2; clone size: -; D gene: TRBD2; CDR3 protein: CASSREGGRADTGELFF; CDR3 DNA: TGTGCCAGCAGCCGGGAGGGCGGGAGGGCCGACACCGGGGAGCTGTTTTTT
V gene: TRBV4-1; J gene: TRBJ2-7; clone size: -; D gene: TRBD2; CDR3 protein: CASSQVLADGSYEQYF; CDR3 DNA: TGCGCCAGCAGCCAAGTACTAGCGGATGGCTCCTACGAGCAGTACTTC
V gene: TRBV28; J gene: TRBJ2-2; clone size: -; D gene: -; CDR3 protein: CASSPTGIAAGELFF; CDR3 DNA: TGTGCCAGCAGTCCCACAGGGATCGCGGCCGGGGAGCTGTTTTTT
V gene: TRBV9; J gene: TRBJ2-1; clone size: -; D gene: TRBD2; CDR3 protein: CASSVPTSGSSLAYNEQFF; CDR3 DNA: TGTGCCAGCAGCGTACCCACTAGCGGGAGCTCGCTTGCCTACAATGAGCAGTTCTTC